Sequencing of this T cell receptor (beta chain) was carried out in a study of T cells after yellow fever vaccination. TCRdb used MiXCR to reprocess the 5' RACE reads, holding one entry per CDR3 protein. The sample lists 300,000 to 350,000 distinct CDR3 sequences; over 8.5% were seen once. At least ten counts were recorded for this clonotype. The CDR3 consists of 14 residues. Looked up from germline, CDR1 is SGHTA and CDR2 is FQGTGA. Trimming pared 9 bases from V and 8 bases from J, leaving 22 bases between. Sequenced material: CD4+ T cells sorted from PBMCs, taken 45 days after the yellow fever booster vaccination. This sequence was found in a man younger than 30 who received the YFV17D yellow fever vaccine. The chain has TRBV7-3 and TRBJ1-2; tentative D call: TRBD1 (6 bases). The CDR3 spells CARAMDRPFRGYTF. CDR3 DNA sequence: TGTGCCAGAGCCATGGACAGACCCTTTAGGGGCTACACCTTC.